One sample yielded the 27 T cell receptor beta chains listed below, sequenced in a study of cytomegalovirus exposure and HLA in healthy donors. Use of 60 Vbeta and 13 Jbeta primers characterized the PCR. The protocol was immunoSEQ multiplex PCR, while the TCRdb copy is restricted to in-frame clones and leaves out a portion. The sample contains approximately 160,000 clones, 60% to 80% of which appear only once. The sample was PBMCs. These receptors were obtained from a male donor in good health and CMV-seronegative.

This chain's CDR3 is CASSAGNTEAFF. CDR3 in DNA: TGTGCCAGCAGCGCGGGGAACACTGAAGCTTTCTTT. The gene calls are TRBV7-9 and TRBJ1-1; no clear D gene. CDR3 size: 12 residues. Deletions cut 5 bases from V and 1 base from J, with 5 bases between. CDR1 SEHNR and CDR2 FQNEAQ come from the germline V gene (reference sequence).

V is TRBV13 and J is TRBJ1-5; 8 nucleotides line up with TRBD1. With 4 bases clipped from V and 3 bases from J, the junction kept 2 bases outside the gene matches. This CDR3 contains 14 residues. Germline CDR1 reads PRHDT; CDR2 reads FYEKMQ (reference sequence). Written as DNA, the CDR3 is TGTGCCAGCAGCTGGACAGGGAACAATCAGCCCCAGCATTTT. Translating gives CASSWTGNNQPQHF. The variable domain in full, with the rest retrieved from reference TRBV13 and TRBJ1-5, is AAGVIQSPRHLIKEKRETATLKCYPIPRHDTVYWYQQGPGQDPQFLISFYEKMQSDKGSIPDRFSAQQFSDYHSELNMSSLELGDSALYFCASSWTGNNQPQHFGDGTRLSIL.

The rearrangement joins TRBV30 to TRBJ1-2, with TRBD1 as a possible D gene (6 bases). Trimming took off 6 bases at V and 3 bases at J, with 14 bases between the two ends. The CDR3 covers 13 residues. Germline loops: CDR1 GTSNPN, CDR2 SVGIG (reference sequence). The DNA for the CDR3 is TGTGCCTGCCGCGGGGGCCCCGACTATGGCTACACCTTC. As protein: CACRGGPDYGYTF.

The chain joins TRBV18 to TRBJ1-2, with 7 bases matching TRBD1. The CDR3 has 15 amino acids. The V gene end was trimmed by 4 bases and the J gene end by 6 bases; junction bases not matched to a gene: 11. Germline CDR1 and CDR2: KGHSH and LQKENI. DNA of the CDR3: TGTGCCAGCTCACTACAGGGGACGGCCACCAATGGCTACACCTTC. Protein: CASSLQGTATNGYTF.

To note about this clone: The same CDR3 can be traced to other DNA sequences in this sample. The chain has TRBV7-2 and TRBJ2-7; TRBD2 agrees at 7 bases. From germline, CDR1 is SGHTA and CDR2 FQGNSA. Trimming cost V 5 bases and J 5 bases; bases outside gene matches: 6. The CDR3 loop spans 13 amino acids. The CDR3 region has the DNA TGTGCCAGCAGCAGCCGCGGGGGTCACGAGCAGTACTTC. Amino acids: CASSSRGGHEQYF.

The chain links TRBV15 to TRBJ1-2; D is ambiguous. V dropped 1 base and J dropped 0 bases, with 6 bases sitting between them. The CDR3 contains 14 residues. Germline assignment: CDR1 LNHNV and CDR2 YYDKDF (reference sequence). CDR3 in DNA: TGTGCCACCAGCAGAGGAGGATCTAACTATGGCTACACCTTC. Translated, it gives CATSRGGSNYGYTF.

This clone was observed a handful of times. The J gene is TRBJ1-2, the V gene TRBV30; D perhaps matches TRBD1 (5 bases). Trimming took off 4 bases at V and 4 bases at J, with 19 bases between the two ends. The length of the CDR3 is 15 residues. CDR1 is GTSNPN, CDR2 SVGIG, per germline (reference sequence). As DNA, the CDR3 is TGTGCCTGGACCCTACTTCAGACAGCCTCCTATGGCTACACCTTC. It is translated as CAWTLLQTASYGYTF.

The V gene is TRBV27, the J gene TRBJ2-7; 13 nucleotides align to TRBD2. The germline V gene has CDR1 MNHEY and CDR2 SMNVEV (reference sequence). With V trimmed by 4 bases and J by 0 bases, 3 bases remained unmatched. CDR3 size: 16 residues. The CDR3 DNA sequence: TGTGCCAGCAGTTCGGGACTAGCGGGATTCTCCTACGAGCAGTACTTC. Its translation: CASSSGLAGFSYEQYF.

The V and J genes are TRBV9 and TRBJ1-2; no reliable D call. Germline CDR1 SGDLS, CDR2 YYNGEE. The CDR3 consists of 17 residues. Trimming shortened V by 0 bases and J by 5 bases, and 20 bases separated the two germline ends. The CDR3 nucleotides read TGTGCCAGCAGCGTAGCTACCCACGGGAGGGTTGGGTATGGCTACACCTTC. Amino acids: CASSVATHGRVGYGYTF.

The chain combines TRBV27 with TRBJ1-1, with D maybe TRBD1 (5 bases). CDR1 MNHEY and CDR2 SMNVEV come from the germline V gene (reference sequence). The ends were cut back, 3 bases at V and 11 bases at J, with 22 bases in the middle. There are 15 residues in the CDR3. This chain's CDR3 is CASSFSNSRGYRAFF. The CDR3 nucleotides read TGTGCCAGCAGTTTCTCGAATAGTAGGGGCTATAGGGCTTTCTTT.

CDR3 DNA: TGTGCCAGCAGCTTAGCCGGAACAGGGAACACTGAAGCTTTCTTT. Translation gives CASSLAGTGNTEAFF. The chain links TRBV7-2 to TRBJ1-1; a weak D match, TRBD1 (5 bases). This CDR3 contains 15 residues. Germline assignment: CDR1 SGHTA and CDR2 FQGNSA. V lost 0 bases to trimming and J lost 1 base, with 9 bases between them.

This chain joins TRBV9 and TRBJ2-1, with 7 bases aligning to TRBD2. CDR1 and CDR2 (germline): SGDLS, YYNGEE. V was clipped by 0 bases and J by 3 bases; unmatched bases: 3. The CDR3 loop spans 15 amino acids. DNA for the CDR3: TGTGCCAGCAGCGTAGCAAGCGGGGTCTACAATGAGCAGTTCTTC. Its translation is CASSVASGVYNEQFF. The full variable domain, its missing parts supplied by reference TRBV9 and TRBJ2-1, is DSGVTQTPKHLITATGQRVTLRCSPRSGDLSVYWYQQSLDQGLQFLIQYYNGEERAKGNILERFSAQQFPDLHSELNLSSLELGDSALYFCASSVASGVYNEQFFGPGTRLTVL.

The chain couples TRBV29-1 to TRBJ2-1; weak D call: TRBD1 (8 bases). The V gene lost 2 bases and the J gene lost 6 bases, with 17 bases spanning the gap. CDR3 length: 15 amino acids. Germline V CDR1 and CDR2: SQVTM, ANQGSEA. The CDR3 here is CSVERGTGGGNEQFF. In DNA form, the CDR3 reads TGCAGCGTTGAAAGGGGAACAGGGGGGGGCAATGAGCAGTTCTTC.

CDR3 nucleotides: TGCGCCAGCACCTTCGCGCGGCAGGGCGCGAACACCGGGGAGCTGTTTTTT. Amino acid sequence: CASTFARQGANTGELFF. This chain uses TRBV5-1 with TRBJ2-2, with D perhaps matching TRBD1 (5 bases). Germline V CDR1 and CDR2: SGHRS, YFSETQ. V lost 6 bases to trimming and J lost 0 bases, with 18 bases between them. CDR3 length: 17 residues.

This chain links TRBV6-1 with TRBJ1-5, with D unresolved. The CDR3 is made up of 14 amino acids. V lost 0 bases to trimming and J lost 7 bases, with 10 bases between them. Germline V CDR1 and CDR2: MNHNS, SASEGT. Here the CDR3 reads CASSEATVPQPQHF. The DNA of the CDR3 is TGTGCCAGCAGTGAAGCCACGGTGCCCCAGCCCCAGCATTTT.

CDR3 sequence (DNA): TGTGCCAGCACGGGAAGGGGGCAGGGGGGCAATGAGCAGTTCTTC. Encoded protein: CASTGRGQGGNEQFF. The rearrangement links TRBV6-5 to TRBJ2-1, with D perhaps TRBD1 (7 bases). The CDR3 runs to 15 residues. Trimming shortened V by 7 bases and J by 6 bases, and 19 bases separated the two germline ends. Germline V gene lookup returns CDR1 MNHEY and CDR2 SVGAGI.

The V call is TRBV7-9, the J call TRBJ2-1; 10 bases map to TRBD2. V lost 5 bases and J lost 7; bases outside the gene matches: 8. This CDR3 comprises 15 residues. Germline V gives CDR1 SEHNR, CDR2 FQNEAQ (reference sequence). The CDR3 nucleotides are TGTGCCAGCAGCGGAGTCACTAGCGGGAAAAATGAGCAGTTCTTC. It specifies CASSGVTSGKNEQFF.

This chain connects TRBV4-1 to TRBJ1-1; the D is unclear. Germline V lookup: CDR1 MGHRA, CDR2 YSYEKL. V was trimmed by 4 bases and J by 4 bases, leaving 13 bases between them. The CDR3 loop spans 14 amino acids. This chain's CDR3 is CASSPVRPGTEAFF. The CDR3 DNA reads TGCGCCAGCAGCCCGGTCCGGCCAGGCACTGAAGCTTTCTTT.

The chain uses TRBV27 and TRBJ1-1, with D possibly being TRBD1 (5 bases). The CDR3 has 15 amino acids. Trimming removed 3 bases at V and 7 bases at J, with 18 bases between. Germline V gene lookup returns CDR1 MNHEY and CDR2 SMNVEV (reference sequence). The CDR3 DNA is TGTGCCAGCAGTTTGTTTGGGGGAATCGGGGGTGAAGCTTTCTTT. This encodes CASSLFGGIGGEAFF.

The chain carries TRBV9 and TRBJ1-4; 8 bases agree with TRBD1. From germline, CDR1 is SGDLS and CDR2 YYNGEE. With 3 bases clipped from V and 7 bases from J, the junction kept 11 bases outside the gene matches. The CDR3 is 16 amino acids. The CDR3 bases are TGTGCCAGCAGCGCGAGAAGAACAGGGGGGCCTGAAAAACTGTTTTTT. It yields the protein CASSARRTGGPEKLFF.

V usage is TRBV5-1 and J usage is TRBJ2-5; 9 bases align to TRBD2. This CDR3 is built from 16 residues. J was trimmed by 5 bases and V by 0 bases; bases with no gene match: 8. Germline values: CDR1 SGHRS, CDR2 YFSETQ. The CDR3 DNA follows: TGCGCCAGCAGCTTGGCCCAGGCGGGGGGGCTCGAGACCCAGTACTTC. This encodes CASSLAQAGGLETQYF.

Comment on this clone: One junction end does not reproduce the germline sequence, and a read error may be involved. The chain joins TRBV7-9 to TRBJ2-6; 8 bases fit TRBD2. This CDR3 is built from 18 residues. Germline V gene sequence: CDR1 SEHNR, CDR2 FQNEAQ (reference sequence). CDR3 protein: CSSSLGAGGASGANVLTF. CDR3 nucleotide sequence: TGTTCCAGCAGCTTAGGTGCGGGGGGCGCCTCTGGGGCCAACGTCCTGACTTTC.

J is TRBJ2-5 and V is TRBV5-1; 7 bases are a match to TRBD2. Germline values: CDR1 SGHRS, CDR2 YFSETQ. With V trimmed by 4 bases and J by 1 base, 4 bases remained unmatched. The CDR3 is 14 residues long. As DNA, the CDR3 is TGCGCCAGCAGCCCCTGGACTAGCCAAGAGACCCAGTACTTC. Protein sequence: CASSPWTSQETQYF.

In its sample, this clone was seen a few times. The chain carries TRBV25-1 and TRBJ2-7; 8 nucleotides agree with TRBD1. This CDR3 spans 15 amino acids. J lost 5 bases, V lost 3 bases, and 9 bases had no gene match. CDR1 MGHDK and CDR2 SYGVNS come from the germline V gene. CDR3 coding DNA: TGTGCCAGCAGTGATGTACAGGGGGATGTAAACGAGCAGTACTTC. Translating gives CASSDVQGDVNEQYF.

This clone was observed a few times. The rearrangement joins TRBV29-1 to TRBJ1-4; TRBD1 matches at 9 bases. The CDR3 spans 15 residues. The V segment lost 1 base and the J segment 2 bases; nucleotides outside the gene matches: 2. The germline V gene encodes CDR1 SQVTM and CDR2 ANQGSEA. The CDR3 loop is CSVEGGQGTNEKLFF. The DNA for the CDR3 is TGCAGCGTTGAAGGAGGACAGGGGACTAATGAAAAACTGTTTTTT.

The CDR3 region has the DNA TGTGCCAGCAGTGGACAGGGGTTCGACACCGGGGAGCTGTTTTTT. Protein: CASSGQGFDTGELFF. The chain combines TRBV28 with TRBJ2-2; TRBD1 agrees at 9 bases. The CDR3 spans 15 residues. CDR1 and CDR2 (germline): MDHEN, SYDVKM. J lost 3 bases, V lost 5 bases, and 4 bases had no gene match.

The chain has TRBV7-9 and TRBJ1-2; D is ambiguous. V lost 5 bases to trimming and J lost 6 bases, with 16 bases between them. The CDR3 runs to 14 residues. Looked up from germline, CDR1 is SEHNR and CDR2 is FQNEAQ (reference sequence). The CDR3 nucleotides read TGTGCCAGCAGCCACTCCGACCGGGTCAATGGCTACACCTTC. Protein sequence: CASSHSDRVNGYTF.